This T cell receptor (beta chain) was retrieved from a study of T cells in Graves' hyperthyroidism and ophthalmopathy. As to this clonotype: Its antigen remains unknown.

Points from the study as a whole: Classification by a 13 V-J model distinguished ophthalmopathy from stable hyperthyroidism.

Amplification yielded TCR beta CDR3 regions, with RNA transcripts as the source. A set of HTBI primers served as the primers for a first-round RT-PCR of the TCR CDR3. Using its own MiXCR run on the multiplex PCR reads, TCRdb lists one record per CDR3 protein. The sample has about 560,000 distinct CDR3 sequences, approximately 14% seen once. Newly diagnosed hyperthyroidism, duration under 2 months, in patients aged 18 to 65. Thyroid ultrasound and orbital computed tomography, with clinical symptoms and serum thyroxine and TRAb, informed diagnoses. Trimming removed 0 bases from V and 2 bases from J; junction bases left unmatched: 5. CDR1 and CDR2 (germline): LGHDT, YNNKEL (reference sequence). This CDR3 comprises 16 residues.

This chain connects TRBV3-1 to TRBJ2-3; 7 bases match TRBD2. This clonotype was obtained from a woman in her 30s with Graves' hyperthyroidism. The specimen sequenced was blood. CDR3 sequence: CASSQDKLAATDTQYF. The CDR3 region has the DNA TGTGCCAGCAGCCAAGATAAGCTAGCGGCCACAGATACGCAGTATTTT.